This entry describes one TCR beta chain. V dropped 0 bases and J dropped 5; count of bases not matched to a gene: 5. Germline CDR1 is SGHRS and CDR2 is YFSETQ. The CDR3 consists of 14 residues. These data are taken from a study of CD8 T cells in Susac syndrome. TCR beta was sequenced from blood CD8+ and CD4+ T cells. The multiple sclerosis controls consisted of treatment-naive patients with relapsing-remitting disease, either stable or active. TEMRA cells were enriched by FACS, and CD4+ and CD8+ T cells were negatively isolated. Random hexamers primed reverse transcription of about 0.45 to 1 ug RNA. The method of amplification for TCR beta CDR3 was immunoSEQ multiplex PCR, covering 54 Vbeta and 13 Jbeta. TCRdb used MiXCR to reprocess the immunoSEQ multiplex PCR reads, holding one entry per CDR3 protein. The sample shows just over 300,000 distinct CDR3 sequences, 92% of them seen only once.

The rearrangement joins TRBV5-1 to TRBJ2-7, with 7 positions matching TRBD2. This sequence originates from a human donor with multiple sclerosis. Sequencing input: CD4+ T cells from PBMCs. The CDR3 region is CASSLGSLADEQYF. CDR3 in DNA: TGCGCCAGCAGCTTGGGATCCCTAGCGGACGAGCAGTACTTC.